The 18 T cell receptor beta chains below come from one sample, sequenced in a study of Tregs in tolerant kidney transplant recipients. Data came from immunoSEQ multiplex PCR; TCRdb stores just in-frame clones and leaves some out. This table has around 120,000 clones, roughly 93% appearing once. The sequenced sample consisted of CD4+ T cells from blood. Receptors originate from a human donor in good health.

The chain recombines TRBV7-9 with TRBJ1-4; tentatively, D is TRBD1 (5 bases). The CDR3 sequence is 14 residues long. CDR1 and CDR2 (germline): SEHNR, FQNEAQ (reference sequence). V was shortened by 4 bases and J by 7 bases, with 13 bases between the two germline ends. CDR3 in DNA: TGTGCCAGCAGCTCCCGGCAGGGAGGTGAAAAACTGTTTTTT. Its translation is CASSSRQGGEKLFF. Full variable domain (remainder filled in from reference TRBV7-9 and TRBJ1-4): DTGVSQNPRHKITKRGQNVTFRCDPISEHNRLYWYRQTLGQGPEFLTYFQNEAQLEKSRLLSDRFSAERPKGSFSTLEIQRTEQGDSAMYLCASSSRQGGEKLFFGSGTQLSVL.

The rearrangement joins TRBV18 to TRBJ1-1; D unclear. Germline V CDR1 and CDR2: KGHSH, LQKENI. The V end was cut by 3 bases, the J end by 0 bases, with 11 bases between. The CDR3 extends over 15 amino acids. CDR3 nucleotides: TGTGCCAGCTCACCCAATCCGGGGATGAACACTGAAGCTTTCTTT. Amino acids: CASSPNPGMNTEAFF.

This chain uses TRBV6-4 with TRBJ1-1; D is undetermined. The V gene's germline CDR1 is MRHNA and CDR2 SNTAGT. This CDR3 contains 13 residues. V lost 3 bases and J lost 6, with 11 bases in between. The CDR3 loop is CASSERGGSEAFF. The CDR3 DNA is TGTGCCAGCAGTGAACGGGGAGGGTCTGAAGCTTTCTTT.

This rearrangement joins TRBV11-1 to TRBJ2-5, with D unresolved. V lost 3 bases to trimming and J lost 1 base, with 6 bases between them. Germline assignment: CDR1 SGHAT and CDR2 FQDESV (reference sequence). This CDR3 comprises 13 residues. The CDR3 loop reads CASSFSTQETQYF. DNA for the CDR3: TGTGCCAGCAGCTTCTCTACCCAAGAGACCCAGTACTTC.

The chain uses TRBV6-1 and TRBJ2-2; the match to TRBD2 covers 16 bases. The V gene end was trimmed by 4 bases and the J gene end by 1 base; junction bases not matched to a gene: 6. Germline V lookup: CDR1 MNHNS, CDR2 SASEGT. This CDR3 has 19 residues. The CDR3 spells CASSAGTSGRALNTGELFF. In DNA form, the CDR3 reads TGTGCCAGCAGTGCAGGGACTAGCGGGAGGGCCCTGAACACCGGGGAGCTGTTTTTT.

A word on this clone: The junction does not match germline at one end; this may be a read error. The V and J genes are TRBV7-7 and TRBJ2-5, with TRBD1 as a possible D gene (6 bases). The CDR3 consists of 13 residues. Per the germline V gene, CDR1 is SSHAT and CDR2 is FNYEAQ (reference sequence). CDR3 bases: TGTGCTAGCAGCCATGACAGGCAAGAGACCCAGTACTTC. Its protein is CASSHDRQETQYF.

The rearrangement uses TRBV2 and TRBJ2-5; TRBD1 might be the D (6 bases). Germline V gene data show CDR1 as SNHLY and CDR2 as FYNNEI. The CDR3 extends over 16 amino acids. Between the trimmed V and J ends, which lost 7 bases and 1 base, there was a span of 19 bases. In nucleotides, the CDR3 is TGTGCCAGCATCTCTCCAGGGGACACCCTCCAAGAGACCCAGTACTTC. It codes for CASISPGDTLQETQYF.

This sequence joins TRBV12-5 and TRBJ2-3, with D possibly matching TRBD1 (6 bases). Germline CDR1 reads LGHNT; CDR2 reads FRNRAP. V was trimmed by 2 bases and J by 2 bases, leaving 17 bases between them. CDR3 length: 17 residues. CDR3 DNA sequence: TGTGCTAGTGGTTTGCGACCCTGGGGGCGGACCACAGATACGCAGTATTTT. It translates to CASGLRPWGRTTDTQYF.

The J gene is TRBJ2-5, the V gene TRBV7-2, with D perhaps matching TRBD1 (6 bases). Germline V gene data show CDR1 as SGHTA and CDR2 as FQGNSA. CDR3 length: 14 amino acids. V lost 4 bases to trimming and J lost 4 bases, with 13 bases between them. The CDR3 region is CASSSGQPRETQYF. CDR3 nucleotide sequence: TGTGCCAGCAGCTCAGGACAGCCAAGAGAGACCCAGTACTTC. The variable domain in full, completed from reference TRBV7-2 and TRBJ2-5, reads GAGVSQSPSNKVTEKGKDVELRCDPISGHTALYWYRQSLGQGLEFLIYFQGNSAPDKSGLPSDRFSAERTGGSVSTLTIQRTQQEDSAVYLCASSSGQPRETQYFGPGTRLLVL.

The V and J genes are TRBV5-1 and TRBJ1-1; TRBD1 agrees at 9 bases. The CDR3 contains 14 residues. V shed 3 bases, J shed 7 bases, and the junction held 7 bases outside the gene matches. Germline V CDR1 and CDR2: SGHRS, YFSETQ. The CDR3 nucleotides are TGCGCCAGCAGCTCTGGACAGGGGTTGGGTGAAGCTTTCTTT. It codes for CASSSGQGLGEAFF. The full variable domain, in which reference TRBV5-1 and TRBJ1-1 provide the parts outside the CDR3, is KAGVTQTPRYLIKTRGQQVTLSCSPISGHRSVSWYQQTPGQGLQFLFEYFSETQRNKGNFPGRFSGRQFSNSRSEMNVSTLELGDSALYLCASSSGQGLGEAFFGQGTRLTVV.

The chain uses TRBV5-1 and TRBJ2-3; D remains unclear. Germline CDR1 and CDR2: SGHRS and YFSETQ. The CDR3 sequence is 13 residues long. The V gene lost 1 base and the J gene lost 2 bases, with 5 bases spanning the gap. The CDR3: CASSLSHTDTQYF. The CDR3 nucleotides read TGCGCCAGCAGCTTGTCACACACAGATACGCAGTATTTT.

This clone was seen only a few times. CDR3 nucleotide sequence: TGCGCCAGCAGCTTGGCTCCTGGCAGTATGGATACGCAGTATTTT. Encoded protein: CASSLAPGSMDTQYF. J is TRBJ2-3 and V is TRBV5-1; D gene unclear. The CDR3 covers 15 residues. Trimming took off 0 bases at V and 6 bases at J, with 14 bases between the two ends. Germline V lookup: CDR1 SGHRS, CDR2 YFSETQ. Full variable domain (outside the CDR3, taken from reference TRBV5-1 and TRBJ2-3): KAGVTQTPRYLIKTRGQQVTLSCSPISGHRSVSWYQQTPGQGLQFLFEYFSETQRNKGNFPGRFSGRQFSNSRSEMNVSTLELGDSALYLCASSLAPGSMDTQYFGPGTRLTVL.

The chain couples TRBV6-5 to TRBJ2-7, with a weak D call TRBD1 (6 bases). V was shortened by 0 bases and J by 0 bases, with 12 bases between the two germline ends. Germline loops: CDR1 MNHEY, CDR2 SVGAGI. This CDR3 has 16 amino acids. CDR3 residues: CASSYSGTRGSYEQYF. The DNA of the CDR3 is TGTGCCAGCAGTTACTCTGGGACACGAGGCTCCTACGAGCAGTACTTC.

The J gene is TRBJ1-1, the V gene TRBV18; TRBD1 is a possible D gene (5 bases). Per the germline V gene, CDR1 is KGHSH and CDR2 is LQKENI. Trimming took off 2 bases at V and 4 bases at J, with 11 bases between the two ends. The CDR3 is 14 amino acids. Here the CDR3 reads CASSPAGVGTEAFF. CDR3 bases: TGTGCCAGCTCACCAGCGGGGGTGGGCACTGAAGCTTTCTTT.

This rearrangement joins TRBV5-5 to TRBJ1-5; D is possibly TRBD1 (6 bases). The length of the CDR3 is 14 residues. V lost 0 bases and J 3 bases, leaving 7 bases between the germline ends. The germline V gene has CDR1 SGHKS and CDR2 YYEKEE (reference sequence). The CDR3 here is CASSLDRVNQPQHF. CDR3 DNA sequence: TGTGCCAGCAGCTTGGACAGGGTCAATCAGCCCCAGCATTTT.

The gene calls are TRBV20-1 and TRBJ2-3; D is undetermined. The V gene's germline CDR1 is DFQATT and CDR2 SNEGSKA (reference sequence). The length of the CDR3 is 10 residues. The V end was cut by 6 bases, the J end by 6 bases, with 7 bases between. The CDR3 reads CSAAADTQYF. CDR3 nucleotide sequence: TGCAGTGCGGCCGCGGATACGCAGTATTTT.

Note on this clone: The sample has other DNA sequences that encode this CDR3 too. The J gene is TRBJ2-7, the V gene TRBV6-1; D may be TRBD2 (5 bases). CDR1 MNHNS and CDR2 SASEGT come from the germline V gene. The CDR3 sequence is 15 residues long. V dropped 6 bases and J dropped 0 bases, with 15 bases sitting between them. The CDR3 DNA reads TGTGCCAGCAGGAGGGCCCTTCAGAGCTCCTACGAGCAGTACTTC. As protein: CASRRALQSSYEQYF.

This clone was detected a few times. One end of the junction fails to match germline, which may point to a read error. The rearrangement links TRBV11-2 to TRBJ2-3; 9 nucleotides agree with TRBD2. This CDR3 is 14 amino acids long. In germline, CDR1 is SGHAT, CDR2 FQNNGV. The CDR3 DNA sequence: TGTGCCAGCACCTTAGCGGGAGTCCCAGATACGCAGTATTTT. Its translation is CASTLAGVPDTQYF.